A selection of T cell receptor beta chains follows, all from one sample in a study of T cells in Graves' hyperthyroidism and ophthalmopathy. TCRdb recomputed calls from the multiplex PCR reads with MiXCR, one row per CDR3 protein. The sample shows about 98,000 distinct CDR3 sequences, around 37% of them seen only once. Sequenced material: peripheral blood or thyroid tissue (not recorded which). The origin of the receptors is a woman aged 25 to 39 with Graves' hyperthyroidism. The CDR3 runs from the conserved cysteine through the conserved F or W. D genes are given only for firm matches. Where a row states a size, it is once, few, many or the class of an expanded clone; other rows omit it.

clone_size: many
v_call: TRBV10-2
d_call: NA
j_call: TRBJ1-5
cdr3_length: 13
cdr3_nt: TGCGCCAGCAGGGACAACAGCAATCAGCCCCAGCATTTT
cdr3_aa: CASRDNSNQPQHF

clone_size: many
v_call: TRBV20-1
d_call: NA
j_call: TRBJ2-7
cdr3_length: 12
cdr3_nt: TGCAGTGCTAAGCGGGCTGCGTACGAGCAGTACTTC
cdr3_aa: CSAKRAAYEQYF

clone_size: many
v_call: TRBV5-6
d_call: NA
j_call: TRBJ2-3
cdr3_length: 15
cdr3_nt: TGTGCCAGCAGCTCAACTAGCCGAACCACAGATACGCAGTATTTT
cdr3_aa: CASSSTSRTTDTQYF

clone_size: many
v_call: TRBV4-1
d_call: NA
j_call: TRBJ1-6
cdr3_length: 13
cdr3_nt: TGCGCCAGCAGCCAAGGAGGGGAATCACCCCTCCACTTT
cdr3_aa: CASSQGGESPLHF

clone_size: many
v_call: TRBV20-1
d_call: NA
j_call: TRBJ1-1
cdr3_length: 12
cdr3_nt: TGCAGTGCTAACCCCCAGAACACTGAAGCTTTCTTT
cdr3_aa: CSANPQNTEAFF

clone_size: NA
v_call: TRBV7-3
d_call: TRBD1
j_call: TRBJ1-6
cdr3_length: 17
cdr3_nt: TGTGCCAGCAGCCAAGCCGTCAGGGGGCAGGGGGATTCACCCCTCCACTTT
cdr3_aa: CASSQAVRGQGDSPLHF

clone_size: NA
v_call: TRBV29-1
d_call: NA
j_call: TRBJ2-7
cdr3_length: 12
cdr3_nt: TGCAGCGTACGACAGTTGAATTACGAGCAGTACTTC
cdr3_aa: CSVRQLNYEQYF

clone_size: many
v_call: TRBV9
d_call: NA
j_call: TRBJ2-3
cdr3_length: 15
cdr3_nt: TGTGCCAGCAGCGTTGTGGGGGAGAACACAGATACGCAGTATTTT
cdr3_aa: CASSVVGENTDTQYF

clone_size: NA
v_call: TRBV7-3
d_call: NA
j_call: TRBJ2-6
cdr3_length: 15
cdr3_nt: TGTGCCAGCAGCTTAACGGGGAAGGGGGCCAACGTCCTGACTTTC
cdr3_aa: CASSLTGKGANVLTF

clone_size: many
v_call: TRBV5-1
d_call: NA
j_call: TRBJ2-6
cdr3_length: 18
cdr3_nt: TGCGCCAGCAGCCCGGCGAATTTTTATTTTCCTGGGGCCAACGTCCTGACTTTC
cdr3_aa: CASSPANFYFPGANVLTF

clone_size: NA
v_call: TRBV9
d_call: TRBD2
j_call: TRBJ2-1
cdr3_length: 15
cdr3_nt: TGTGCCAGCAGCCTCGGGACTAGCGGGAGCGGGGAGCAGTTCTTC
cdr3_aa: CASSLGTSGSGEQFF

clone_size: many
v_call: TRBV6-1
d_call: NA
j_call: TRBJ2-7
cdr3_length: 13
cdr3_nt: TGTGCCAGCAGAAGCGGGTTGACTTACGAGCAGTACTTC
cdr3_aa: CASRSGLTYEQYF

clone_size: many
v_call: TRBV2
d_call: NA
j_call: TRBJ1-5
cdr3_length: 14
cdr3_nt: TGTGCCAGCAAGAAGACAGATAGCAATCAGCCCCAGCATTTT
cdr3_aa: CASKKTDSNQPQHF

clone_size: many
v_call: TRBV7-9
d_call: NA
j_call: TRBJ1-1
cdr3_length: 15
cdr3_nt: TGTGCCAGCAGCCCGCCGGGGAGGACGAACACTGAAGCTTTCTTT
cdr3_aa: CASSPPGRTNTEAFF

clone_size: NA
v_call: TRBV20-1
d_call: TRBD2
j_call: TRBJ2-5
cdr3_length: 14
cdr3_nt: TGCAGTGCTTCCCCCCTAGCGGGACAAGAGACCCAGTACTTC
cdr3_aa: CSASPLAGQETQYF

clone_size: many
v_call: TRBV18
d_call: NA
j_call: TRBJ1-3
cdr3_length: 12
cdr3_nt: TGTGCCAGCTGGGACTCTGGAAACACCATATATTTT
cdr3_aa: CASWDSGNTIYF

clone_size: few
v_call: TRBV2
d_call: NA
j_call: TRBJ1-1
cdr3_length: 15
cdr3_nt: TGTGCCAGCAGTTTAATGGACCCAACTAACACTGAAGCTTTCTTT
cdr3_aa: CASSLMDPTNTEAFF

clone_size: NA
v_call: TRBV4-2
d_call: NA
j_call: TRBJ2-5
cdr3_length: 16
cdr3_nt: TGTGCCAGCAGCCAAGGGGCCCCTGGGGGTGGAGGGACCCAGTACTTT
cdr3_aa: CASSQGAPGGGGTQYF

clone_size: many
v_call: TRBV20-1
d_call: TRBD1
j_call: TRBJ2-7
cdr3_length: 14
cdr3_nt: TGCAGTGCTCCCAGGGGGAGCTCCCTCGGCGAGCAGTACTTC
cdr3_aa: CSAPRGSSLGEQYF

clone_size: many
v_call: TRBV7-2
d_call: NA
j_call: TRBJ1-5
cdr3_length: 15
cdr3_nt: TGTGCCAGCAGCTTAACAGGTCGTAGCAATCAGCCCCAGCATTTT
cdr3_aa: CASSLTGRSNQPQHF

clone_size: NA
v_call: TRBV27
d_call: TRBD2
j_call: TRBJ2-7
cdr3_length: 13
cdr3_nt: TGTGCCAGCCAAGCGGGAGCAACCTACGAGCAGTACTTC
cdr3_aa: CASQAGATYEQYF

clone_size: many
v_call: TRBV6-5
d_call: NA
j_call: TRBJ2-7
cdr3_length: 16
cdr3_nt: TGTGCCAGCAGTTACTCGAGGCTATCCAGAGGGATGGTGCAGTACTTC
cdr3_aa: CASSYSRLSRGMVQYF

clone_size: few
v_call: TRBV18
d_call: NA
j_call: TRBJ1-1
cdr3_length: 13
cdr3_nt: TGTGCCAGCTCCCCAGGGGCCTGGGCTGAAGCTTTCTTT
cdr3_aa: CASSPGAWAEAFF

clone_size: many
v_call: TRBV12-3/TRBV12-4
d_call: NA
j_call: TRBJ2-2
cdr3_length: 18
cdr3_nt: NA
cdr3_aa: CASSFLWTGYKNTGELFF

clone_size: many
v_call: TRBV7-3
d_call: NA
j_call: TRBJ2-2
cdr3_length: 17
cdr3_nt: TGTGCCAGCAGCTCCCACCGGGAGTGGGATAACACCGGGGAGCTGTTTTTT
cdr3_aa: CASSSHREWDNTGELFF

clone_size: many
v_call: TRBV7-2
d_call: NA
j_call: TRBJ1-1
cdr3_length: 15
cdr3_nt: TGTGCCATCGTTCCCCTTAGGGGGAGGGACACTGAAGCTTTCTTT
cdr3_aa: CAIVPLRGRDTEAFF

clone_size: few
v_call: TRBV19
d_call: TRBD2
j_call: TRBJ2-1
cdr3_length: 17
cdr3_nt: TGTGCCAGTAGTCCGGGGACTAGCGGGAGGACCTACAATGAGCAGTTCTTC
cdr3_aa: CASSPGTSGRTYNEQFF

clone_size: many
v_call: TRBV7-9
d_call: NA
j_call: TRBJ2-2
cdr3_length: 11
cdr3_nt: TGTGCCATCTCAACGATAGGGGAGCTGTTTTTT
cdr3_aa: CAISTIGELFF

clone_size: many
v_call: TRBV6-5
d_call: TRBD1
j_call: TRBJ1-2
cdr3_length: 16
cdr3_nt: TGTGCCAGCAGTCGGACAGGACCGACCCTGCAGCATGGCTACACCTTC
cdr3_aa: CASSRTGPTLQHGYTF

clone_size: few
v_call: TRBV2
d_call: NA
j_call: TRBJ2-5
cdr3_length: 14
cdr3_nt: TGTGCCAGCAGACGCGACGGGGTTATTGAGACCCAGTACTTC
cdr3_aa: CASRRDGVIETQYF

clone_size: medium-sized
v_call: TRBV10-3
d_call: NA
j_call: TRBJ2-5
cdr3_length: 18
cdr3_nt: TGTGCCATCAGTGAGTCAGTATGGGGACGAACACGACAAGAGACCCAGTACTTC
cdr3_aa: CAISESVWGRTRQETQYF

clone_size: NA
v_call: TRBV10-3
d_call: TRBD1
j_call: TRBJ2-7
cdr3_length: 14
cdr3_nt: TGTGCCATCAGTCCGGGACAGGGGCTTGAGGAGCAGTACTTC
cdr3_aa: CAISPGQGLEEQYF

clone_size: many
v_call: TRBV11-2
d_call: NA
j_call: TRBJ1-4
cdr3_length: 15
cdr3_nt: TGTGCCAGCAGCCTCCGGGGATCTCGCGATGAAAAACTGTTTTTT
cdr3_aa: CASSLRGSRDEKLFF

clone_size: NA
v_call: TRBV2
d_call: TRBD1
j_call: TRBJ1-2
cdr3_length: 13
cdr3_nt: TGTGCCAGCAGTCAAGACAGGGGTGATGGCTACACCTTC
cdr3_aa: CASSQDRGDGYTF

clone_size: NA
v_call: TRBV7-9
d_call: TRBD1
j_call: TRBJ2-5
cdr3_length: 13
cdr3_nt: TGTGCCAGCAGACGGACAGGGGAGGAGACCCAGTACTTC
cdr3_aa: CASRRTGEETQYF

clone_size: many
v_call: TRBV15
d_call: NA
j_call: TRBJ1-6
cdr3_length: 15
cdr3_nt: TGTGCCACCAGCAGGGATCAGGGTCGAGGTTCACCCCTCCACTTT
cdr3_aa: CATSRDQGRGSPLHF

clone_size: many
v_call: TRBV6-5
d_call: NA
j_call: TRBJ1-1
cdr3_length: 14
cdr3_nt: TGTGCCAGCAGTTCGCCAGGGAGGAACACTGAAGCTTTCTTT
cdr3_aa: CASSSPGRNTEAFF

clone_size: many
v_call: TRBV5-8
d_call: TRBD2
j_call: TRBJ2-7
cdr3_length: 15
cdr3_nt: TGTGCCAGCAGCTTGGGTCGTAGCGGGAGCCACGAGCAGTACTTC
cdr3_aa: CASSLGRSGSHEQYF

clone_size: NA
v_call: TRBV10-2
d_call: TRBD2
j_call: TRBJ2-5
cdr3_length: 16
cdr3_nt: TGCGCCAGCAGTGAGACTAGCGGGAGAGGAGTAGAGACCCAGTACTTC
cdr3_aa: CASSETSGRGVETQYF

clone_size: NA
v_call: TRBV9
d_call: NA
j_call: TRBJ2-7
cdr3_length: 16
cdr3_nt: TGTGCCAGCAGCGTAGCGCCTAACCCCGGGCGTGGCGAGCAGTACTTC
cdr3_aa: CASSVAPNPGRGEQYF

clone_size: NA
v_call: TRBV6-1
d_call: TRBD2
j_call: TRBJ2-5
cdr3_length: 14
cdr3_nt: TGTGCCAGCACTAGCGGGAGAGGAGTAGAGACCCAGTACTTC
cdr3_aa: CASTSGRGVETQYF

clone_size: many
v_call: TRBV6-6
d_call: TRBD2
j_call: TRBJ2-5
cdr3_length: 16
cdr3_nt: TGTGCCAGCAGTCCGACCCCGGCGGGAGGCTGGGAGACCCAGTACTTC
cdr3_aa: CASSPTPAGGWETQYF

clone_size: many
v_call: TRBV5-6
d_call: NA
j_call: TRBJ1-4
cdr3_length: 11
cdr3_nt: TGTGCCAGCAGCCGGCCGGGTCCACTGTTTTTT
cdr3_aa: CASSRPGPLFF

clone_size: few
v_call: TRBV15
d_call: TRBD2
j_call: TRBJ2-2
cdr3_length: 15
cdr3_nt: TGTGCCACCAGCAGCGTGGGACTAAACACCGGGGAGCTGTTTTTT
cdr3_aa: CATSSVGLNTGELFF

clone_size: NA
v_call: TRBV11-2
d_call: TRBD2
j_call: TRBJ2-7
cdr3_length: 15
cdr3_nt: TGTGCCAACAGTTTTCCGGGACTATCCATCTACGAGCAGTACTTC
cdr3_aa: CANSFPGLSIYEQYF

clone_size: NA
v_call: TRBV20-1
d_call: TRBD1
j_call: TRBJ2-7
cdr3_length: 14
cdr3_nt: TGCAGTGCGAGCCCAGGGGGAAAGACCTACGAGCAGTACTTC
cdr3_aa: CSASPGGKTYEQYF

clone_size: many
v_call: TRBV4-1
d_call: NA
j_call: TRBJ1-5
cdr3_length: 16
cdr3_nt: TGCGCCAGCAGCCCCCGCGAGGGTAGTGGCAATCAGCCCCAGCATTTT
cdr3_aa: CASSPREGSGNQPQHF

clone_size: NA
v_call: TRBV20-1
d_call: NA
j_call: TRBJ2-7
cdr3_length: 12
cdr3_nt: TGCAGTGCTAGCGGGAACACCTACGAGCAGTACTTC
cdr3_aa: CSASGNTYEQYF

clone_size: few
v_call: TRBV9
d_call: NA
j_call: TRBJ2-3
cdr3_length: 12
cdr3_nt: TGTGCCAGCAGCGTACAGTCAGATACGCAGTATTTT
cdr3_aa: CASSVQSDTQYF

clone_size: NA
v_call: TRBV13
d_call: NA
j_call: TRBJ1-6
cdr3_length: 21
cdr3_nt: NA
cdr3_aa: CDSSFYICSARGGTVNSPLHF

clone_size: NA
v_call: TRBV7-9
d_call: NA
j_call: TRBJ2-5
cdr3_length: 13
cdr3_nt: TGTGCCAGCAGCTTAGCTGGAGTAGAGACCCAGTACTTC
cdr3_aa: CASSLAGVETQYF

clone_size: NA
v_call: TRBV7-2
d_call: TRBD1
j_call: TRBJ2-5
cdr3_length: 12
cdr3_nt: TGTGCCACAACACAGGGGAGCGAGACCCAGTACTTC
cdr3_aa: CATTQGSETQYF